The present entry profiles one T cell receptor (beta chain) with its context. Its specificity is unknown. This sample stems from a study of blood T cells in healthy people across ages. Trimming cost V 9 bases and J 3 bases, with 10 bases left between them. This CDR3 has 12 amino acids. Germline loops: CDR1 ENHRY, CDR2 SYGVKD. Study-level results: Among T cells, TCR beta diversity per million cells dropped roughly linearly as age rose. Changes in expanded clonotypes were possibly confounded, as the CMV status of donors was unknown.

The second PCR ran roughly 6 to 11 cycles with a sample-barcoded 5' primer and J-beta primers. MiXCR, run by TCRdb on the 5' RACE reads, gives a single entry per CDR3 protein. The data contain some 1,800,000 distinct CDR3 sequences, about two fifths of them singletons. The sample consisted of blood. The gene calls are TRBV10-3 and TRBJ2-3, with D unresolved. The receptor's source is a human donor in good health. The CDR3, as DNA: TGTGCCATGGCACGGGCAACAGATACGCAGTATTTT. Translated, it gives CAMARATDTQYF.